This T cell receptor (beta chain) is from a study of T cell responses to AZD1222 COVID-19 vaccine. The V end lost 6 bases, the J end lost 10 bases, and 19 bases lay between the germline ends. The CDR3 loop spans 14 amino acids. Germline lookup yields CDR1 KGHSH and CDR2 LQKENI. Study-wide findings and caveats: Unmutated regions of variants are reportedly targeted by nearly half of spike-specific TCRs. There were mostly white British donors and more females than males, and clonal diversity was possibly underestimated. With two AZD1222 doses given, Spike-specific TCR breadth and depth both rose. Repertoires in all cases were sampled only once the peak T cell response had passed.

The assay was immunoSEQ multiplex PCR, and TCRdb's table has in-frame clones only and misses some. The sample has more than 95,000 clones, approximately 86% seen once. Turning to this clone: Antigen unknown.

The specimen comprised peripheral blood, sampled 28 days after the second dose of the MenACWY control vaccine. This rearrangement joins TRBV18 to TRBJ2-1; D is possibly TRBD1 (6 bases). This receptor was taken from an adult who received the MenACWY meningococcal vaccine as a control. This CDR3 is CASSWGQVNSEQFF. The CDR3 coding sequence is TGTGCCAGCTCCTGGGGGCAGGTCAATTCAGAGCAGTTCTTC.